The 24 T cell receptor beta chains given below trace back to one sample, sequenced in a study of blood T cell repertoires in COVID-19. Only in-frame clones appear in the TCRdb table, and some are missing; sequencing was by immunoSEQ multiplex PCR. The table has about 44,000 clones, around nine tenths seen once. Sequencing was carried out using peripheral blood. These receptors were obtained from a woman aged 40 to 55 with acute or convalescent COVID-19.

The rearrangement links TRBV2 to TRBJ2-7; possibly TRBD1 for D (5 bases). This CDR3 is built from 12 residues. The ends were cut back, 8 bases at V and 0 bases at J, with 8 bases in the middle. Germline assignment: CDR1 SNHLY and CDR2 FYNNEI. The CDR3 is CASADSSYEQYF. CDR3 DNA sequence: TGTGCCAGCGCCGACAGCTCCTACGAGCAGTACTTC.

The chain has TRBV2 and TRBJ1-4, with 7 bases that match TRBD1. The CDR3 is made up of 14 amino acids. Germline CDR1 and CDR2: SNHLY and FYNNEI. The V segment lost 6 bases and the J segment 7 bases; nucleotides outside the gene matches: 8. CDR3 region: CASRFRDSGEKLFF. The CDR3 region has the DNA TGTGCCAGCAGGTTCCGGGACAGCGGTGAAAAACTGTTTTTT.

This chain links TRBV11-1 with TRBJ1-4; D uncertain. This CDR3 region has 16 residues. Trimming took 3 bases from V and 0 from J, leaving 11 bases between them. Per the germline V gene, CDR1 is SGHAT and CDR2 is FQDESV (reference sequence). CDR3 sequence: CASSLRPDATNEKLFF. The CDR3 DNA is TGTGCCAGCAGCTTGAGGCCCGATGCAACTAATGAAAAACTGTTTTTT.

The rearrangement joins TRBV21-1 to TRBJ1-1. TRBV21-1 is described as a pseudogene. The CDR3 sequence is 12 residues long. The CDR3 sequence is CASSKDITEAFF. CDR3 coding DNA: TGTGCCAGCAGCAAAGATATTACTGAAGCTTTCTTT.

CDR3 bases: TGTGCCAGCAGTTTAGCGTGGGGCGTTCGTCAGCCCCAGCATTTT. This translates into CASSLAWGVRQPQHF. The J gene is TRBJ1-5, the V gene TRBV27; tentative D call: TRBD1 (5 bases). CDR1 MNHEY and CDR2 SMNVEV come from the germline V gene (reference sequence). The V end was cut by 2 bases, the J end by 6 bases, with 14 bases between. The CDR3 is 15 residues long.

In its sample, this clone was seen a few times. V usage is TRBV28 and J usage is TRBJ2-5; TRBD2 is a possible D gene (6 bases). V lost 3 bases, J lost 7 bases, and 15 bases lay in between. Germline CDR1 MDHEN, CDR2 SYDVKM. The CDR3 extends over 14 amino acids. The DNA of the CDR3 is TGTGCCAGCAGTTTTTTCCGACTAGGTGGGACCCAGTACTTC. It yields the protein CASSFFRLGGTQYF.

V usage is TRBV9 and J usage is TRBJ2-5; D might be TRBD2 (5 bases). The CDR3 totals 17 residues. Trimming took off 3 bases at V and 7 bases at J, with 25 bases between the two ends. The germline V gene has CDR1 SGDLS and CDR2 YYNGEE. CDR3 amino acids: CASSAGGPTLRAGTQYF. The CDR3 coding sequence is TGTGCCAGCAGCGCTGGAGGACCGACTCTTCGGGCGGGGACCCAGTACTTC.

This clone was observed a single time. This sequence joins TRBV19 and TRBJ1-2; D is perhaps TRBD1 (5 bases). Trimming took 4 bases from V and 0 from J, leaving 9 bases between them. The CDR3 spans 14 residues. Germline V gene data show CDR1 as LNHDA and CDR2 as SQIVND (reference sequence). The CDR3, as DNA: TGTGCCAGTAGTACCCAGGGTTCTAACTATGGCTACACCTTC. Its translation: CASSTQGSNYGYTF.

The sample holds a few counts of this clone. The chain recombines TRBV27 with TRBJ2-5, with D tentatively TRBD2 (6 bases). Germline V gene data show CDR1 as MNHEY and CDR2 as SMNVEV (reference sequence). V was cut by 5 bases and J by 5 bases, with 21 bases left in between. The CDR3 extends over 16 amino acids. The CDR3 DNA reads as TGTGCCAGCAGTCCGGAGACGATTTCACGGGGGGAGACCCAGTACTTC. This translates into CASSPETISRGETQYF.

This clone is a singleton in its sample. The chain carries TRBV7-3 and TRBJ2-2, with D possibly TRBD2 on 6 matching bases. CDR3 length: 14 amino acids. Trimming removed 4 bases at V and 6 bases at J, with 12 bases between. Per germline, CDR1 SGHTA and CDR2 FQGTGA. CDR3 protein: CASSSAGGPGELFF. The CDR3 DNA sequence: TGTGCCAGCAGCTCCGCCGGGGGTCCCGGGGAGCTGTTTTTT. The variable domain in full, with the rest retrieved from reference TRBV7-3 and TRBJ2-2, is GAGVSQTPSNKVTEKGKYVELRCDPISGHTALYWYRQSLGQGPEFLIYFQGTGAADDSGLPNDRFFAVRPEGSVSTLKIQRTERGDSAVYLCASSSAGGPGELFFGEGSRLTVL.

CDR3 bases: TGTGCCAGCAGCTTAGAGAGGGCAAACACCATATATTTT. This gives the protein CASSLERANTIYF. The chain employs TRBV7-9 and TRBJ1-3; D gene unclear. V was trimmed by 1 base and J by 6 bases, leaving 7 bases between them. The CDR3 is made up of 13 amino acids. Germline V gene sequence: CDR1 SEHNR, CDR2 FQNEAQ (reference sequence).

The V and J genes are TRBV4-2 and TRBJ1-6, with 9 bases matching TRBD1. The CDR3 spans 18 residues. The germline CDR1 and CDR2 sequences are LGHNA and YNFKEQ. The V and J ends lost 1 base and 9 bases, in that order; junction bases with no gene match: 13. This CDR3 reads CASSQAGTGMADSSPLHF. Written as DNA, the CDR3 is TGTGCCAGCAGCCAAGCCGGGACAGGGATGGCCGATAGTTCACCCCTCCACTTT.

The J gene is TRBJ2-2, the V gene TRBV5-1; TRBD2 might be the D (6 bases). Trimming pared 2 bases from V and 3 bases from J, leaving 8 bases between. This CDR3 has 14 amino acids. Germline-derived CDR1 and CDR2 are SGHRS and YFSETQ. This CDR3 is CASSFSGHTGELFF. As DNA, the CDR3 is TGCGCCAGCAGCTTTAGCGGCCACACCGGGGAGCTGTTTTTT.

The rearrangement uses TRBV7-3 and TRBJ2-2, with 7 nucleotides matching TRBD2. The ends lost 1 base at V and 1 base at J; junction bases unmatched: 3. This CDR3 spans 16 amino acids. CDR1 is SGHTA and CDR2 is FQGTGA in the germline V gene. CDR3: CASSLNGGRNTGELFF. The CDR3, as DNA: TGTGCCAGCAGCTTAAATGGCGGGAGGAACACCGGGGAGCTGTTTTTT.

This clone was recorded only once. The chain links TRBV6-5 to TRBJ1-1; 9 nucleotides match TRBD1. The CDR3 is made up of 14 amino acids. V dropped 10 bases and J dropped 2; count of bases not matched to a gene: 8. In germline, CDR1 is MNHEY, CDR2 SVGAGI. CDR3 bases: TGTGCCACAGCGGAGGGACAGGGTAACACTGAAGCTTTCTTT. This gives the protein CATAEGQGNTEAFF.

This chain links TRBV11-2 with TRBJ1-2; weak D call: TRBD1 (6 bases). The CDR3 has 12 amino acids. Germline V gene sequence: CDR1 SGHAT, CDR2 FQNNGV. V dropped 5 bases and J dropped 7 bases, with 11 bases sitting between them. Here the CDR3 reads CASSPGAPGYTF. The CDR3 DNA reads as TGTGCCAGCAGCCCAGGGGCTCCTGGCTACACCTTC.

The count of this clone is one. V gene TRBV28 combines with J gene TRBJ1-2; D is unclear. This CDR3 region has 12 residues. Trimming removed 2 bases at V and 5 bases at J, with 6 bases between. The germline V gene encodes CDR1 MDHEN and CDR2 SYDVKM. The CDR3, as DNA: TGTGCCAGCAGTTTAACGGGGTATGGCTACACCTTC. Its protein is CASSLTGYGYTF.

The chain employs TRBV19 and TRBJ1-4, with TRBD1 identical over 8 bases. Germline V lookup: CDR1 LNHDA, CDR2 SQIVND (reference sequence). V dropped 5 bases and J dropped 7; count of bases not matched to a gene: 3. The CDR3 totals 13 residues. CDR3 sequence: CASSYQGAEKLFF. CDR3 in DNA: TGTGCCAGTAGTTATCAGGGGGCTGAAAAACTGTTTTTT.

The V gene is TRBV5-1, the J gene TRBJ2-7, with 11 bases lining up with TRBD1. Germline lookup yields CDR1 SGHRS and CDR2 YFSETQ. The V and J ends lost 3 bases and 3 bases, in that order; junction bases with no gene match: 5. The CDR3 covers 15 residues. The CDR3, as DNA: TGCGCCAGCAGCTCAACGGGACAGGGGGGCTACGAGCAGTACTTC. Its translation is CASSSTGQGGYEQYF.

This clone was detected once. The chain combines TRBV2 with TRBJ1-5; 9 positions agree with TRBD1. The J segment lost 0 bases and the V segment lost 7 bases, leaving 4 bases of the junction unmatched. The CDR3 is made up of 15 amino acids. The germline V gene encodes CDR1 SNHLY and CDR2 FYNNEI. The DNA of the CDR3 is TGTGCCAGCAAGGACAGGGGTTATAGCAATCAGCCCCAGCATTTT. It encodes CASKDRGYSNQPQHF. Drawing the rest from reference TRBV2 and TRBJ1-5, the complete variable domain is EPEVTQTPSHQVTQMGQEVILRCVPISNHLYFYWYRQILGQKVEFLVSFYNNEISEKSEIFDDQFSVERPDGSNFTLKIRSTKLEDSAMYFCASKDRGYSNQPQHFGDGTRLSIL.

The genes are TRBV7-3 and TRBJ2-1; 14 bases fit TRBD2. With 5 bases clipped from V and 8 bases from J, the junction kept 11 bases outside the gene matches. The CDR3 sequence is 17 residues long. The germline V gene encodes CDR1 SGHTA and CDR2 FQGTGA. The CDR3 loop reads CASSPPTSGGARDEQFF. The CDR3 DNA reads TGTGCCAGCAGCCCCCCGACTAGCGGGGGGGCGAGGGATGAGCAGTTCTTC.

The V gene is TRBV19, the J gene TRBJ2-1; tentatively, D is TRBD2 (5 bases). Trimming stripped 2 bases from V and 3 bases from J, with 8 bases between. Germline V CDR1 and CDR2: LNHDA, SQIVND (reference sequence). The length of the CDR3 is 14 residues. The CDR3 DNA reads TGTGCCAGTAGTATACGCGGGCTCTACAATGAGCAGTTCTTC. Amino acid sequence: CASSIRGLYNEQFF.

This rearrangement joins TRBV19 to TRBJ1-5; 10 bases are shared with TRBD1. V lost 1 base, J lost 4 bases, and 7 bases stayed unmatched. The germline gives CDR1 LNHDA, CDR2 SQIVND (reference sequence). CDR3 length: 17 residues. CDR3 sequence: CASSIGQGALGNQPQHF. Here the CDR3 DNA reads TGTGCCAGTAGTATAGGACAGGGGGCTTTGGGAAATCAGCCCCAGCATTTT.

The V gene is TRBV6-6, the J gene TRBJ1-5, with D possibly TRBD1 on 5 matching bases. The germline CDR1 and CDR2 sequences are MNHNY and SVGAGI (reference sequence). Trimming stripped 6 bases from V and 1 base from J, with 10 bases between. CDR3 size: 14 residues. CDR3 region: CASRLAGSNQPQHF. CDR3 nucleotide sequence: TGTGCCAGCAGACTGGCAGGGAGCAATCAGCCCCAGCATTTT.